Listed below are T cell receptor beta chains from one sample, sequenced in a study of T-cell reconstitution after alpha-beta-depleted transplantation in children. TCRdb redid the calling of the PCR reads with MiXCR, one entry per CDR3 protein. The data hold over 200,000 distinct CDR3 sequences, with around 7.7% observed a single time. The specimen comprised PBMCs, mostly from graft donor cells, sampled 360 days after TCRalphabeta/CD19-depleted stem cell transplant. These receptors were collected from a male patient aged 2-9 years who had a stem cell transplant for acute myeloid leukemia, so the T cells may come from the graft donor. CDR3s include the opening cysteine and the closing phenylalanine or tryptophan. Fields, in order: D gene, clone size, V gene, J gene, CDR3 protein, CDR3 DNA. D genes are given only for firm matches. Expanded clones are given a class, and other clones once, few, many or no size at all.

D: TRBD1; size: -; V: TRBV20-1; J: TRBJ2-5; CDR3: CSAYAGGRETQHF; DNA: TGCAGTGCTTACGCAGGGGGCAGAGAGACCCAGCACTTC
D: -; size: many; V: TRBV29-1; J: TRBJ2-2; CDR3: CSAGPPTSTGELFF; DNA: TGCAGCGCAGGCCCCCCGACGAGCACCGGGGAGCTGTTTTTT
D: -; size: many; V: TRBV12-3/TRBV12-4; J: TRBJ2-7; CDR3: CASTPGGTTGLRQYF; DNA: TGTGCCAGTACTCCAGGGGGGACTACCGGTTTGAGACAGTACTTC
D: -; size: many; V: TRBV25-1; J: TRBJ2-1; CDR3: CASSGTSYNEQFF; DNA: TGTGCCAGCAGTGGAACCTCCTACAATGAGCAGTTCTTC
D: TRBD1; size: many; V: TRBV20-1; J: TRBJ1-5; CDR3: CSAGGQGNPHQPQHF; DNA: TGCAGTGCTGGGGGACAGGGAAATCCACATCAGCCCCAGCATTTT
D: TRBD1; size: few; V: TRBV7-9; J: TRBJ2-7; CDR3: CASSLRDRGLEQYF; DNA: TGTGCCAGCAGCCTCCGGGACAGGGGGCTCGAGCAGTACTTC
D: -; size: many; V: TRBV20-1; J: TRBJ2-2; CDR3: CSAREAVRSGELFF; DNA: TGCAGTGCTAGAGAGGCGGTGAGATCCGGGGAGCTGTTTTTT
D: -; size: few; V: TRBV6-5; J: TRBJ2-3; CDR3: CASSYGGVDTDTQYF; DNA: TGTGCCAGCAGTTACGGAGGTGTCGACACAGATACGCAGTATTTT
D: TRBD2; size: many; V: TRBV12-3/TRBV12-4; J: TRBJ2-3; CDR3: CASTVAGSTDTQYF; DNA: TGTGCCAGCACCGTAGCGGGTAGCACAGATACGCAGTATTTT
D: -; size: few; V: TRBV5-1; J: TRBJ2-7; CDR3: CASRSGSRGSYEQYF; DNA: TGCGCCAGCAGATCGGGAAGTCGGGGATCCTACGAGCAGTACTTC
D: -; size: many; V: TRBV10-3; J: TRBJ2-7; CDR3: CAISGGLISYEQYF; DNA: TGTGCCATCAGTGGGGGACTGATCTCCTACGAGCAGTACTTC
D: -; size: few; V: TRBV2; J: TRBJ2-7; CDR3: CASSPYRTYEQYF; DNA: TGTGCCAGCAGTCCCTACAGAACCTACGAGCAGTACTTC
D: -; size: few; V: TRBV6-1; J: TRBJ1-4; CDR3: CASNSGRIEKLFF; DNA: TGTGCCAGCAACTCGGGACGGATAGAAAAACTGTTTTTT
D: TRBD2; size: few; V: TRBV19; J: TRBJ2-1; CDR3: CASSIGSSGNNEQFF; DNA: TGTGCCAGTAGTATAGGATCTAGCGGAAACAATGAGCAGTTCTTC
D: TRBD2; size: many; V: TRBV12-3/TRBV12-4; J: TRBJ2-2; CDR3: CASSGPGTSGGLTGELFF; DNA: TGTGCCAGCAGTGGACCCGGGACTAGCGGGGGACTTACCGGGGAGCTGTTTTTT
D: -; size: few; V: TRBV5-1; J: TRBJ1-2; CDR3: CASSFAEEIYGYTF; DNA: TGCGCCAGCAGCTTTGCCGAGGAAATCTATGGCTACACCTTC
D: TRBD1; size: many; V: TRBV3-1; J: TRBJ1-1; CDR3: CASSQYRGEAFF; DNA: TGTGCCAGCAGCCAATACAGGGGAGAAGCTTTCTTT
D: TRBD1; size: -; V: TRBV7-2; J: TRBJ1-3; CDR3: CASSIGQGAGNTIYF; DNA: TGTGCCAGCAGCATAGGACAGGGGGCTGGAAACACCATATATTTT
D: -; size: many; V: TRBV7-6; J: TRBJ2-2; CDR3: CASSLNSYTGELFF; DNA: TGTGCCAGCAGCTTAAACTCATACACCGGGGAGCTGTTTTTT
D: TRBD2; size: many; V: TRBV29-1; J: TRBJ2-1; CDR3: CSVEDLTLAGRYNEQFF; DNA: TGCAGCGTTGAAGATCTTACACTAGCGGGCCGTTACAATGAGCAGTTCTTC
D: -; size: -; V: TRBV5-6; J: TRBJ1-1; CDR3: CASSSQLREAFF; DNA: TGTGCCAGCAGCAGCCAATTGCGGGAGGCTTTCTTT
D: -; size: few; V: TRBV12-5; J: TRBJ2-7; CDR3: CASGLVGKGSPWDSTYEQYF; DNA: TGTGCTAGTGGTTTGGTAGGGAAGGGGAGCCCCTGGGACTCAACCTACGAGCAGTACTTC
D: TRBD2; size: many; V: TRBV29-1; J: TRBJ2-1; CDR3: CSVEATGVILAGGWNEQFF; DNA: TGCAGCGTTGAAGCGACAGGGGTGATACTAGCGGGAGGTTGGAATGAGCAGTTCTTC
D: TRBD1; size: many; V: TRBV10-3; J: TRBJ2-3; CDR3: CAMGQGDTDTQYF; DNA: TGTGCCATGGGACAGGGGGACACAGATACGCAGTATTTT
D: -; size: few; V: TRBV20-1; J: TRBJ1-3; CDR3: CSANHREGNTIYF; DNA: TGCAGTGCGAATCACAGGGAAGGAAACACCATATATTTT
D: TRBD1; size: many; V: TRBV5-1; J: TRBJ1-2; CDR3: CASSPGQGARGYTF; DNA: TGCGCCAGCAGCCCGGGACAGGGGGCGCGTGGCTACACCTTC
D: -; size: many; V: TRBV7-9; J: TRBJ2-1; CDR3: CARTQARGVYNEQFF; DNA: TGTGCCAGAACCCAAGCGAGGGGGGTTTACAATGAGCAGTTCTTC
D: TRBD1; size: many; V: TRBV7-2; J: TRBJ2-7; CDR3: CASSRTGTYEQYF; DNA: TGTGCCAGCAGCAGGACAGGAACCTACGAGCAGTACTTC
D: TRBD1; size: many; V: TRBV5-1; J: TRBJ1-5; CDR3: CASSLTGASGQPQHF; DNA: TGCGCCAGCAGCTTGACAGGGGCGAGCGGTCAGCCCCAGCATTTT
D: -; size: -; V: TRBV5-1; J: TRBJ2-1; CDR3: CASSLISPNEQFF; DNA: TGCGCCAGCAGCTTGATTTCCCCGAATGAGCAGTTCTTC
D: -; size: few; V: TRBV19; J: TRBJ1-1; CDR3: CASSYTGYTEAFF; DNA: TGTGCCAGTAGTTATACAGGATACACTGAAGCTTTCTTT
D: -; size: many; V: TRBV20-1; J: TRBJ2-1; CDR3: CSAREDWYNEQFF; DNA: TGCAGTGCTAGGGAGGACTGGTACAATGAGCAGTTCTTC
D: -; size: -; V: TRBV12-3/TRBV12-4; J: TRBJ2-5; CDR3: CASTLRGGLETQYF; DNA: TGTGCCAGCACCCTAAGAGGGGGGCTGGAGACCCAGTACTTC
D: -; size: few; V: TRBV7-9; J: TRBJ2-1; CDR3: CASSGADSYNEQFF; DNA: TGTGCCAGCAGTGGTGCGGACTCCTACAATGAGCAGTTCTTC
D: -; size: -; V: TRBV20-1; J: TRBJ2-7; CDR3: CSAISVIPYEQYF; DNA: TGCAGTGCTATTTCGGTAATTCCCTACGAGCAGTACTTC
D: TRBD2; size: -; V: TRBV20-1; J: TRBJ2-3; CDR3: CSARDVRLAGEYF; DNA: TGCAGTGCTAGAGATGTGAGACTAGCGGGGGAGTATTTT
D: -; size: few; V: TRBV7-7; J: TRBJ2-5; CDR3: CASSLTGEVGDEETQYF; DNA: TGTGCTAGCAGCTTAACGGGAGAGGTGGGGGACGAAGAGACCCAGTACTTC
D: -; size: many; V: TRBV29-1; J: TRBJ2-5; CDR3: CSVSTGRETQYF; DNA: TGCAGCGTCTCCACAGGAAGGGAGACCCAGTACTTC
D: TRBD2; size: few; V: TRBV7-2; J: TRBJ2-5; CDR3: CASSHSLAGEETQYF; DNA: TGTGCCAGCAGCCACTCCTTAGCGGGAGAAGAGACCCAGTACTTC
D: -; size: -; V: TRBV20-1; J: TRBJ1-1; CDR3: CSARDGSQLNTEAFF; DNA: TGCAGTGCTAGAGATGGGAGTCAGCTGAACACTGAAGCTTTCTTT
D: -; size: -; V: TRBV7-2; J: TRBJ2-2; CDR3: CASSLGTQGELFF; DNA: TGTGCCAGCAGCTTGGGGACCCAGGGGGAGCTGTTTTTT
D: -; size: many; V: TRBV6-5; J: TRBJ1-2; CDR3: CASSPGGGLYGYTF; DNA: TGTGCCAGCAGCCCCGGAGGGGGTCTATATGGCTACACCTTC
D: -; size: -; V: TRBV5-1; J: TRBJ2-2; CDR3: CASSTQVTGELFF; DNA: TGCGCCAGCAGCACGCAGGTCACCGGGGAGCTGTTTTTT
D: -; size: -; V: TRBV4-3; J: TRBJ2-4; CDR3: CASSPRGAGGGKNIQYF; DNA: TGCGCCAGCAGCCCCCGGGGAGCGGGCGGCGGCAAAAACATTCAGTACTTC
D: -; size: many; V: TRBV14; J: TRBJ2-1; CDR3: CASSPDQSSYNEQFF; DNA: TGTGCCAGCAGTCCGGACCAGAGCTCCTACAATGAGCAGTTCTTC
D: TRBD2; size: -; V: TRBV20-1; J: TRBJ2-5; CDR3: CSAERTSGEETQYF; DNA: TGCAGTGCCGAAAGGACTAGCGGGGAAGAGACCCAGTACTTC
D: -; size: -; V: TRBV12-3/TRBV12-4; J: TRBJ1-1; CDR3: CASSLNLPATEAFF; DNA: TGTGCCAGCAGTTTGAACTTACCGGCGACTGAAGCTTTCTTT
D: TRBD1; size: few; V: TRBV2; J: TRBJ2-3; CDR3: CASNKQGASTDTQYF; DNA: TGTGCCAGCAATAAACAGGGGGCCAGCACAGATACGCAGTATTTT
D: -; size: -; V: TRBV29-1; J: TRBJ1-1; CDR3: CSVEDSEAFF; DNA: TGCAGCGTTGAGGACAGTGAAGCTTTCTTT
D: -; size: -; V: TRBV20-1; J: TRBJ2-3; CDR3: CSARAGRQYTDTQYF; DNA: TGCAGTGCTAGAGCAGGTCGTCAGTACACAGATACGCAGTATTTT
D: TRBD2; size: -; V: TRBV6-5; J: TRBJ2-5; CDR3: CASSQTRASGGMETQYF; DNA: TGTGCCAGCAGTCAGACTCGAGCTAGCGGGGGAATGGAGACCCAGTACTTC
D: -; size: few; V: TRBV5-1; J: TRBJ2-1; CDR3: CASSFTGNNEQFF; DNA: TGCGCCAGCAGTTTTACAGGGAACAATGAGCAGTTCTTC
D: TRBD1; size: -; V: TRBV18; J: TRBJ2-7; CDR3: CASSPSKGGKNEQYF; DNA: TGTGCCAGCTCACCAAGTAAAGGGGGCAAAAACGAGCAGTACTTC
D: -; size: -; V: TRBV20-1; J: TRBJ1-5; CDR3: CSARRAGQPQHF; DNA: TGCAGTGCTAGGCGGGCGGGTCAGCCCCAGCATTTT